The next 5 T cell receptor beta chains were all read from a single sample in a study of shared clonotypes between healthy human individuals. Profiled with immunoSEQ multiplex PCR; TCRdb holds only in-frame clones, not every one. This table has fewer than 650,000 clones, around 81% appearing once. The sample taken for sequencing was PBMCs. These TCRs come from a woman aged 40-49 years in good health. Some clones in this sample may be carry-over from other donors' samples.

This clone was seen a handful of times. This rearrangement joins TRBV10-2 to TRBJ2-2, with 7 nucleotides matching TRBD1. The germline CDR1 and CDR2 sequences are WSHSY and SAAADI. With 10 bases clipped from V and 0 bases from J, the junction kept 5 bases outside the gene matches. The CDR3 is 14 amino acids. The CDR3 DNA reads TGCGCCACAATGGGACAGACGAACACCGGGGAGCTGTTTTTT. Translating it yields CATMGQTNTGELFF.

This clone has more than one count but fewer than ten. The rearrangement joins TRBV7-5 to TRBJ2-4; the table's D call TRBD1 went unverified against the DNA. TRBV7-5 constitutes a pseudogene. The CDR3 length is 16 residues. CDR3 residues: CARKRDRGVAKNIQYF. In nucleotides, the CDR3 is TGTGCCAGAAAGAGAGACAGGGGAGTAGCGAAAAACATTCAGTACTTC.

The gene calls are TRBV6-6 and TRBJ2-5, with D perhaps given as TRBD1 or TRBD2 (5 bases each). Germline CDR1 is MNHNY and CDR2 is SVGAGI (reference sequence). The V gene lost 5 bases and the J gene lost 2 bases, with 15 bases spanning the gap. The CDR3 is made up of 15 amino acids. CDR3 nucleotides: TGTGCCAGCAGTCCCCGCAGGGCGGGTCAAGAGACCCAGTACTTC. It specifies CASSPRRAGQETQYF.

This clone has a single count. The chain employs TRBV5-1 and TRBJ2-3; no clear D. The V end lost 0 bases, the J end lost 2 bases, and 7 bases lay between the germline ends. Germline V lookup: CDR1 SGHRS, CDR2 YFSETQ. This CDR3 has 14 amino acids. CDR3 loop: CASSLALTTDTQYF. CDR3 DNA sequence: TGCGCCAGCAGCTTGGCTCTGACCACAGATACGCAGTATTTT. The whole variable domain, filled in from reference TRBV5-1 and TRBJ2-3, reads KAGVTQTPRYLIKTRGQQVTLSCSPISGHRSVSWYQQTPGQGLQFLFEYFSETQRNKGNFPGRFSGRQFSNSRSEMNVSTLELGDSALYLCASSLALTTDTQYFGPGTRLTVL.

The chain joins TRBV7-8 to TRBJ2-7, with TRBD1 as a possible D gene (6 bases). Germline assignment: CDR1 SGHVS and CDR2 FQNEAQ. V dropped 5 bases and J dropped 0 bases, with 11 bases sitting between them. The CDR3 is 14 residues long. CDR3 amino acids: CASSATGSSYEQYF. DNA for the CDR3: TGTGCCAGCAGCGCGACAGGAAGCTCCTACGAGCAGTACTTC.